Each of the 16 T cell receptor beta chains below was sequenced from the same sample in a study of shared clonotypes between healthy human individuals. Repertoires were generated with immunoSEQ multiplex PCR, while TCRdb's copy carries only in-frame clones and drops some. The table shows a few million clones, with about 90% occurring only once. The sample was naive CD4+ T cells from PBMCs. Subset reported: CD45RA+ positively selected. These receptors all stem from a man between 18 and 29 years old in good health. Some clones in this sample may be carry-over from other donors' samples.

This chain joins TRBV6-5 and TRBJ1-4; 7 nucleotides match TRBD1. This CDR3 has 15 residues. The V segment lost 6 bases and the J segment 8 bases; nucleotides outside the gene matches: 12. CDR1 MNHEY and CDR2 SVGAGI come from the germline V gene. CDR3 in amino acids: CASRPTGIGREKLFF. The CDR3, as DNA: TGTGCCAGCAGGCCGACAGGGATAGGTCGGGAAAAACTGTTTTTT.

The gene calls are TRBV4-3 and TRBJ2-3, with D unclear. CDR3 length: 16 amino acids. Germline CDR1 reads LGHNA; CDR2 reads YSLEER. V lost 11 bases, J lost 1 base, and 22 bases lay in between. CDR3 in amino acids: CARKVLPNPCTDTQYF. CDR3 DNA: TGCGCCCGAAAGGTCCTGCCAAACCCGTGCACAGATACGCAGTATTTT.

The chain recombines TRBV29-1 with TRBJ2-1; tentatively, D is TRBD2 (6 bases). Trimming took off 4 bases at V and 2 bases at J, with 12 bases between the two ends. The CDR3 runs 14 residues. CDR1 SQVTM and CDR2 ANQGSEA come from the germline V gene. The CDR3 spells CSVVTREAYNEQFF. For the CDR3, the DNA is TGCAGCGTTGTGACTAGGGAGGCCTACAATGAGCAGTTCTTC.

The chain employs TRBV19 and TRBJ2-7, with D uncertain. Germline-derived CDR1 and CDR2 are LNHDA and SQIVND (reference sequence). CDR3 length: 14 amino acids. The V gene lost 0 bases and the J gene lost 6 bases, with 12 bases spanning the gap. The CDR3 is CASSIDSYRSEQYF. CDR3 nucleotides: TGTGCCAGTAGTATAGATAGCTATCGTTCCGAGCAGTACTTC. Looking up the rest from reference TRBV19 and TRBJ2-7 gives the full variable domain: DGGITQSPKYLFRKEGQNVTLSCEQNLNHDAMYWYRQDPGQGLRLIYYSQIVNDFQKGDIAEGYSVSREKKESFPLTVTSAQKNPTAFYLCASSIDSYRSEQYFGPGTRLTVT.

The V gene is TRBV7-2, the J gene TRBJ2-2, with D uncertain. The germline V and J ends were trimmed by 4 bases and 1 base, with 7 bases remaining between them. The CDR3 sequence is 14 residues long. Germline values: CDR1 SGHTA, CDR2 FQGNSA. The CDR3 sequence: CASSSSVNTGELFF. The CDR3 bases are TGTGCCAGCAGCTCTTCGGTGAACACCGGGGAGCTGTTTTTT.

V is TRBV19 and J is TRBJ2-3, with TRBD2 matching over 8 bases. With 3 bases clipped from V and 1 base from J, the junction kept 6 bases outside the gene matches. The CDR3 consists of 16 residues. Germline V gives CDR1 LNHDA, CDR2 SQIVND (reference sequence). CDR3 nucleotides: TGTGCCAGTAGTATGATACGGGAGGGAGGCACAGATACGCAGTATTTT. The encoded protein is CASSMIREGGTDTQYF. Filled out from reference TRBV19 and TRBJ2-3, the complete variable domain reads DGGITQSPKYLFRKEGQNVTLSCEQNLNHDAMYWYRQDPGQGLRLIYYSQIVNDFQKGDIAEGYSVSREKKESFPLTVTSAQKNPTAFYLCASSMIREGGTDTQYFGPGTRLTVL.

This clone was detected once. V is TRBV27 and J is TRBJ2-7; 10 bases map to TRBD2. CDR1 and CDR2 from the germline V gene are MNHEY and SMNVEV (reference sequence). The CDR3 sequence is 16 residues long. Unmatched junction bases numbered 7, after V lost 3 bases and J lost 2 bases. In nucleotides, the CDR3 is TGTGCCAGCAGTTTGTCCCGGACTAGCGGAGCCTACGAGCAGTACTTC. Amino acids: CASSLSRTSGAYEQYF.

V gene TRBV2 combines with J gene TRBJ2-1, with a possible D match to TRBD2 (6 bases). CDR1 SNHLY and CDR2 FYNNEI come from the germline V gene. V gave up 5 bases and J gave up 0 bases, with 17 bases separating them. The CDR3 is made up of 17 amino acids. CDR3 in DNA: TGTGCCAGCAGTCCTTTCCTGCGGGGAAGCTCCTACAATGAGCAGTTCTTC. Translation gives CASSPFLRGSSYNEQFF.

This clone came up once. The V gene is TRBV5-1, the J gene TRBJ2-2, with 11 bases that match TRBD2. Trimming removed 4 bases from V and 6 bases from J; junction bases left unmatched: 5. From germline, CDR1 is SGHRS and CDR2 YFSETQ. The CDR3 contains 15 residues. CDR3 amino acids: CASSRLAGRSGELFF. The DNA of the CDR3 is TGCGCCAGCAGCAGACTAGCGGGAAGGTCCGGGGAGCTGTTTTTT.

V gene TRBV27 combines with J gene TRBJ1-3; D not resolved. CDR1 is MNHEY and CDR2 is SMNVEV in the germline V gene (reference sequence). The CDR3 is 14 residues long. Trimming cost V 4 bases and J 1 base, with 8 bases left between them. The CDR3 reads CASSSTASGNTIYF. The CDR3 DNA reads TGTGCCAGCAGTTCAACAGCATCTGGAAACACCATATATTTT.

The chain combines TRBV10-3 with TRBJ2-7; 10 bases align to TRBD2. CDR3 size: 14 residues. Germline V gives CDR1 ENHRY, CDR2 SYGVKD. V lost 6 bases and J lost 0; bases outside the gene matches: 2. This chain's CDR3 is CAISSGRASYEQYF. CDR3 DNA sequence: TGTGCCATCAGCAGCGGGAGGGCCTCCTACGAGCAGTACTTC.

The rearrangement links TRBV7-3 to TRBJ2-1; the match to TRBD2 covers 8 bases. Looked up from germline, CDR1 is SGHTA and CDR2 is FQGTGA. This CDR3 is built from 16 residues. V gave up 0 bases and J gave up 2 bases; unmatched junction bases: 3. The CDR3 reads CASSLTGSGAYNEQFF. The CDR3 DNA is TGTGCCAGCAGCTTAACGGGTAGCGGGGCCTACAATGAGCAGTTCTTC.

Concerning this clone: The same CDR3 is also encoded by other DNA sequences in this sample. The chain combines TRBV28 with TRBJ2-1; D is unclear. From germline, CDR1 is MDHEN and CDR2 SYDVKM. The CDR3 is made up of 11 amino acids. The germline V and J ends were trimmed by 1 base and 8 bases, with 3 bases remaining between them. The DNA for the CDR3 is TGTGCCAGCAGTTTATTGTATGAGCAGTTCTTC. Protein sequence: CASSLLYEQFF.

The J gene is TRBJ1-1, the V gene TRBV11-2; D not resolved. Germline CDR1 is SGHAT and CDR2 is FQNNGV. Trimming removed 4 bases from V and 0 bases from J, with 12 bases in between. This CDR3 has 15 amino acids. The CDR3 DNA sequence: TGTGCCAGCAGCTCGGGGATTTTTGTGAACACTGAAGCTTTCTTT. This translates into CASSSGIFVNTEAFF.

The chain uses TRBV28 and TRBJ1-3, with D perhaps TRBD1 (5 bases). Germline CDR1 and CDR2: MDHEN and SYDVKM. The ends were cut back, 7 bases at V and 5 bases at J, with 24 bases in the middle. The CDR3 covers 17 residues. CDR3 loop: CASIPRGGSGTRNTIYF. DNA of the CDR3: TGTGCCAGCATTCCCCGTGGGGGGAGCGGGACCCGAAACACCATATATTTT.

V gene TRBV30 combines with J gene TRBJ1-1; no reliable D call. Trimming took off 1 base at V and 3 bases at J, with 15 bases between the two ends. The length of the CDR3 is 15 residues. CDR1 and CDR2 (germline): GTSNPN, SVGIG (reference sequence). For the CDR3, the DNA is TGTGCCTGGAGTGGAGATCGGGCGAGGGACACTGAAGCTTTCTTT. Protein sequence: CAWSGDRARDTEAFF.